These 29 T cell receptor beta chains came from one sample sequenced in a study of CXCR3-negative and CXCR3-positive naive CD8 T cells. cDNA libraries for TRB were generated by 5' RACE incorporating UMI labels. Following a re-call of the 5' RACE reads, TCRdb has one entry per CDR3 protein and lacks DNA. The sample data list over 100,000 distinct CDR3 sequences. The sample comprised naive CXCR3- CD8+ T cells from blood. Specified subset: CD45RO-CCR7+CD27+CD95- naive CD8+ T cells lacking CXCR3 (TNR3-). The receptors shown here come from a human donor in good health. Some clones in this sample may be carry-over from other donors' samples.

The chain recombines TRBV15 with TRBJ1-5; TCRdb selects TRBD1, and the lack of DNA leaves this call unchecked. The germline gives CDR1 LNHNV, CDR2 YYDKDF (reference sequence). The length of the CDR3 is 14 residues. Here the CDR3 reads CATNGHNSNQPQHF.

The rearrangement uses TRBV21-1 and TRBJ2-1. TRBV21-1 is a pseudogene locus. This CDR3 comprises 18 residues. The CDR3 here is CASSNRVSVRRPYNEQFF.

The rearrangement links TRBV7-3 to TRBJ2-2; the TCRdb call, TRBD1, lacks DNA for checking. The CDR3 is 15 amino acids. CDR1 is SGHTA and CDR2 is FQGTGA in the germline V gene. CDR3 in amino acids: CASSPGTGNPGELFF.

CDR3 amino acids: CASSPRRGGGGELFF. The chain couples TRBV5-1 to TRBJ2-2; with no DNA, the TCRdb D assignment of TRBD2 cannot be verified. Germline V gene data show CDR1 as SGHRS and CDR2 as YFSETQ. The length of the CDR3 is 15 residues.

The chain employs TRBV10-2 and TRBJ1-5; with no DNA, the TCRdb D assignment of TRBD1 cannot be verified. The CDR3 sequence is 15 residues long. CDR1 and CDR2 from the germline V gene are WSHSY and SAAADI. The CDR3 reads CASSTDSHPNQPQHF.

The rearrangement links TRBV4-3 to TRBJ2-7; TCRdb's D gene call, TRBD1, goes unchecked for lack of DNA. The CDR3 loop spans 18 amino acids. Germline V gives CDR1 LGHNA, CDR2 YSLEER. The CDR3 spells CASSQDRVVPGGSYEQYF.

The chain employs TRBV4-2 and TRBJ2-4. The CDR3 contains 11 residues. Germline CDR1 is LGHNA and CDR2 is YNFKEQ. This CDR3 is CASSPGNIQYF.

The rearrangement uses TRBV20-1 and TRBJ2-1; lacking DNA, the TRBD1 call made by TCRdb goes unchecked. CDR1 is DFQATT and CDR2 is SNEGSKA in the germline V gene (reference sequence). This CDR3 region has 16 residues. CDR3 residues: CSARDMETGPYNEQFF.

V is TRBV7-6 and J is TRBJ2-1; TCRdb reports TRBD1, a call that lacks DNA to check it against. CDR3 size: 14 residues. Germline CDR1 and CDR2: SGHVS and FNYEAQ. The CDR3 region is CASSHSRQSLEQFF.

The chain recombines TRBV7-6 with TRBJ2-1; TCRdb's D gene call, TRBD2, goes unchecked for lack of DNA. Germline loops: CDR1 SGHVS, CDR2 FNYEAQ. This CDR3 is 14 amino acids long. CDR3 amino acids: CASSSGTSADEQFF.

The rearrangement joins TRBV29-1 to TRBJ2-3. The CDR3 has 12 amino acids. Germline V gene sequence: CDR1 SQVTM, CDR2 ANQGSEA. The CDR3 reads CSVWGSTDTQYF.

The chain is built from TRBV7-2 and TRBJ2-1; as DNA is missing, the TRBD1 call by TCRdb cannot be tested. The CDR3 loop spans 15 amino acids. Germline V gene data show CDR1 as SGHTA and CDR2 as FQGNSA. The CDR3 region is CASSFSGVRLNEQFF.

The chain employs TRBV9 and TRBJ2-2. The CDR3 contains 15 residues. The germline V gene has CDR1 SGDLS and CDR2 YYNGEE. The CDR3 loop reads CASSADSANTGELFF.

The chain links TRBV7-9 to TRBJ2-7; TCRdb outputs TRBD2, but without DNA this stays unchecked. This CDR3 is built from 17 residues. Germline CDR1 reads SEHNR; CDR2 reads FQNEAQ (reference sequence). The CDR3 region is CASSPGLAGEHLYEQYF.

The chain links TRBV7-9 to TRBJ2-7; TCRdb returns TRBD2, unconfirmable since there is no DNA. Germline V gives CDR1 SEHNR, CDR2 FQNEAQ (reference sequence). The CDR3 consists of 16 residues. The CDR3 reads CASSLEGGLTYYEQYF.

The chain links TRBV7-9 to TRBJ1-2; the TCRdb call, TRBD1, lacks DNA for checking. This CDR3 region has 12 residues. Germline assignment: CDR1 SEHNR and CDR2 FQNEAQ (reference sequence). CDR3 residues: CASSEGSGGYTF.

The V call is TRBV28, the J call TRBJ2-7. Per the germline V gene, CDR1 is MDHEN and CDR2 is SYDVKM. The CDR3 totals 12 residues. CDR3: CASSPLPYEQYF.

The chain joins TRBV7-9 to TRBJ2-3; with no DNA, the TCRdb D assignment of TRBD2 cannot be verified. CDR1 SEHNR and CDR2 FQNEAQ come from the germline V gene (reference sequence). The CDR3 is made up of 14 amino acids. The CDR3 here is CASSYGGVTDTQYF.

V and J are TRBV9 and TRBJ2-7; no DNA is available, so the TRBD1 call from TCRdb remains unchecked. CDR1 is SGDLS and CDR2 is YYNGEE in the germline V gene. CDR3 size: 14 residues. CDR3 loop: CASSVATRGYEQYF.

The chain joins TRBV20-1 to TRBJ1-2; the D call from TCRdb, TRBD1, cannot be confirmed without DNA. The CDR3 has 13 residues. Germline V lookup: CDR1 DFQATT, CDR2 SNEGSKA (reference sequence). The chain's CDR3 is CSARDSGETGYTF.

This rearrangement joins TRBV6-4 to TRBJ2-6; TCRdb proposes TRBD1, but this gene call is untestable without DNA. CDR1 is MRHNA and CDR2 is SNTAGT in the germline V gene. This CDR3 has 21 amino acids. Here the CDR3 reads CASKDGQGARFRASGANVLTF.

This chain uses TRBV11-2 with TRBJ2-5. The germline V gene encodes CDR1 SGHAT and CDR2 FQNNGV. CDR3 length equals 13 residues. CDR3 residues: CASSLDGWETQYF.

The rearrangement links TRBV28 to TRBJ1-1; TCRdb outputs TRBD1, but without DNA this stays unchecked. CDR1 MDHEN and CDR2 SYDVKM come from the germline V gene. The CDR3 runs to 15 residues. The CDR3 region is CASSLQGAVNTEAFF.

CDR3 sequence: CASSSQGLYTEAFF. This rearrangement joins TRBV6-2 or TRBV6-3 to TRBJ1-1; TCRdb's D call, TRBD1, is unchecked because there is no DNA. Germline CDR1 reads MNHEY; CDR2 reads SVGEGT. The CDR3 is 14 amino acids.

The CDR3 here is CASSKVGHGGGLFF. This chain joins TRBV21-1 and TRBJ1-4. TRBV21-1 is a known pseudogene. The CDR3 is 14 amino acids.

The chain employs TRBV15 and TRBJ2-3; lacking DNA, the TRBD1 call made by TCRdb goes unchecked. CDR3 length: 15 residues. The V gene's germline CDR1 is LNHNV and CDR2 YYDKDF (reference sequence). This CDR3 reads CATSTNDRVPDTQYF.

The chain links TRBV27 to TRBJ2-1; TCRdb outputs TRBD2, but without DNA this stays unchecked. The germline V gene has CDR1 MNHEY and CDR2 SMNVEV (reference sequence). CDR3 size: 16 residues. CDR3 residues: CASSPLTSGENNEQFF.

The chain links TRBV20-1 to TRBJ1-1. From germline, CDR1 is DFQATT and CDR2 SNEGSKA (reference sequence). This CDR3 is built from 16 residues. The CDR3 sequence: CSARDTGHTINTEAFF.

The J gene is TRBJ2-7, the V gene TRBV6-6; checking the TCRdb D call of TRBD2 is not possible without DNA. CDR1 and CDR2 from the germline V gene are MNHNY and SVGAGI (reference sequence). This CDR3 comprises 17 residues. Here the CDR3 reads CASSYFGSGLVGYEQYF.